Listed below are T cell receptor beta chains from one sample, sequenced in a study of blood T cell repertoires in COVID-19. Sequenced by immunoSEQ multiplex PCR; TCRdb stores in-frame clones only, minus some. This table holds some 70,000 clones, approximately 77% found once. Sequenced input: peripheral blood. These receptors were taken from a woman between 65 and 79 years old with acute or convalescent COVID-19. Both conserved end residues are trimmed from each CDR3. A D gene is named only where the DNA matches it firmly.

CDR3,V,D,J
ASSEAGLSYGYT,TRBV10-2,NA,TRBJ1-2
AISSGDRGRTGELF,TRBV10-3,TRBD1,TRBJ2-2
ATSGQGGIYEQY,TRBV24-1,NA,TRBJ2-7
ASSFSPRLAGGRRGETQY,TRBV27,TRBD2,TRBJ2-5
ASSIQEGYT,TRBV5-5,NA,TRBJ1-2
ASSPRQGADSTPYEQY,TRBV4-1,TRBD1,TRBJ2-7
ASSQRAADTEAF,TRBV19,NA,TRBJ1-1
ASSAPGRETEAF,TRBV7-9,NA,TRBJ1-1
ASSLWRGQGASGNTIY,TRBV7-9,TRBD1,TRBJ1-3
ASSIANTQGPQH,TRBV19,NA,TRBJ1-5
AWSLQGARGELF,TRBV30,TRBD1,TRBJ2-2
ASSLSLGQANTGELF,TRBV7-2,TRBD1,TRBJ2-2
ALWGFAGGLGTDTQY,TRBV10-3,TRBD2,TRBJ2-3
ASRGDRGRVAEAF,TRBV2,TRBD1,TRBJ1-1
ASSESWAKDEQY,TRBV10-1,NA,TRBJ2-7
ASSQDLPGSGQPQH,TRBV4-2,NA,TRBJ1-5
ASSPASQVGSQPQH,TRBV7-2,NA,TRBJ1-5
ASSLEGWSNQPQH,TRBV19,NA,TRBJ1-5
SVAEAGGNQPQH,TRBV29-1,NA,TRBJ1-5
ASSYPPGRGTTLSPSEQY,TRBV6-2/TRBV6-3,NA,TRBJ2-7
SVAATSGSEQY,TRBV29-1,TRBD2,TRBJ2-7
ASSLDHGLAGAEQY,TRBV7-2,TRBD2,TRBJ2-7
ATSLSTGSGTEAF,TRBV24-1,TRBD1,TRBJ1-1
ASSLEGDGYEQY,TRBV5-1,NA,TRBJ2-7
ASSAWTGRGTGELF,TRBV9,TRBD1,TRBJ2-2
ASSGSTGGSLSDTQY,TRBV25-1,TRBD1,TRBJ2-3
ASSIGGSSYEQY,TRBV19,NA,TRBJ2-7
ASSEWGGRAPYNEQF,TRBV2,TRBD2,TRBJ2-1
ASSLHSGTNTGELF,TRBV19,TRBD2,TRBJ2-2